These 29 T cell receptor beta chains share one sample of origin, sequenced in a study of graft-versus-host responses after intestinal transplantation (dated by TCRdb to the early 2020s). The method behind the library was the immunoSEQ multiplex PCR assay. Imported from immuneACCESS, the table was reduced by TCRdb to in-frame sequences with V and J called. These copies leave out some clones; in studies compared against another copy, an unresolved V gene accounts for under half, and the cause of the remainder is not known. The sample contains about 92,000 clones, about nine tenths of them found a single time. The biggest ten clones account for around 5.8% of the sample. The time point label on this specimen signifies: cells obtained before transplantation from donor or recipient. The antigens for these receptors are not known. Sequencing was performed on unstimulated CD8+ T cells sorted from spleen or lymph node cells, taken before intestinal transplant. The source is a human donor who received an intestinal transplant.

The rearrangement joins TRBV7-2 to TRBJ2-7; D may correspond to TRBD1 or TRBD2 (6 bases each). In germline, CDR1 is SGHTA, CDR2 FQGNSA. This CDR3 is built from 14 residues. Trimming stripped 5 bases from V and 4 bases from J, with 15 bases between. CDR3 region: CASSQEGGWYEQYF. CDR3 DNA sequence: TGTGCCAGCAGCCAAGAAGGGGGGTGGTACGAGCAGTACTTC. Filled out from reference TRBV7-2 and TRBJ2-7, the complete variable domain reads GAGVSQSPSNKVTEKGKDVELRCDPISGHTALYWYRQSLGQGLEFLIYFQGNSAPDKSGLPSDRFSAERTGGSVSTLTIQRTQQEDSAVYLCASSQEGGWYEQYFGPGTRLTVT.

The chain couples TRBV5-6 to TRBJ2-5; D uncertain. Per the germline V gene, CDR1 is SGHDT and CDR2 is YYEEEE. V shed 4 bases and J shed 5 bases, with 9 bases lying between them. CDR3 size: 12 residues. Written as DNA, the CDR3 is TGTGCCAGCAGCGATGAGAAGGAGACCCAGTACTTC. Translation: CASSDEKETQYF.

This chain links TRBV7-6 with TRBJ2-7; D is perhaps TRBD1 (6 bases). The CDR3 has 15 amino acids. The V and J ends lost 4 bases and 2 bases respectively, with 15 bases between them. CDR1 SGHVS and CDR2 FNYEAQ come from the germline V gene. The CDR3 loop is CASSSNTGYAYEQYF. The CDR3 nucleotides read TGTGCCAGCAGCTCTAATACAGGGTACGCCTACGAGCAGTACTTC.

This chain joins TRBV5-1 and TRBJ2-7; D might be TRBD2 (5 bases). CDR1 and CDR2 (germline): SGHRS, YFSETQ. Trimming removed 4 bases at V and 3 bases at J, with 11 bases between. The CDR3 spans 13 residues. The CDR3 region has the DNA TGCGCCAGCAGCGTTTCGGGAAACTACGAGCAGTACTTC. Translated: CASSVSGNYEQYF.

The chain recombines TRBV28 with TRBJ2-7; D is ambiguous. Trimming left V 4 bases short and J 4 bases short, with 17 bases between. This CDR3 contains 15 residues. Germline V gene sequence: CDR1 MDHEN, CDR2 SYDVKM. CDR3 bases: TGTGCCAGCAGTTCCCGAGCTAGATCCCCGTACGAGCAGTACTTC. Amino acid sequence: CASSSRARSPYEQYF.

CDR3 sequence reads: CASSQQDRSPLHF. CDR3 DNA: TGTGCCAGCAGCCAACAGGACCGTTCACCCCTCCACTTT. J is TRBJ1-6 and V is TRBV7-6; tentative D call: TRBD1 (5 bases). This CDR3 has 13 amino acids. Looked up from germline, CDR1 is SGHVS and CDR2 is FNYEAQ. Trimming cost V 5 bases and J 9 bases, with 11 bases left between them.

The chain couples TRBV27 to TRBJ2-5; D is perhaps TRBD1 (5 bases). Trimming removed 2 bases at V and 0 bases at J, with 10 bases between. The CDR3 has 15 residues. From germline, CDR1 is MNHEY and CDR2 SMNVEV (reference sequence). Here the CDR3 reads CASSLIPQDQETQYF. In DNA form, the CDR3 reads TGTGCCAGCAGTTTAATCCCACAGGACCAAGAGACCCAGTACTTC.

The chain links TRBV11-2 to TRBJ2-5; D may be TRBD2 (6 bases). The DNA end favors TRBJ2-7, so the J call may be wrong. The CDR3 spans 18 residues. The germline CDR1 and CDR2 sequences are SGHAT and FQNNGV. CDR3 protein: CASSLEGLAGPSSYEQYF. CDR3 nucleotides: TGTGCCAGCAGCTTAGAGGGATTGGCGGGGCCCTCCTCCTACGAGCAGTACTTC.

The V call is TRBV9, the J call TRBJ1-1; TRBD1 matches 7 bases. This CDR3 region has 16 residues. CDR1 and CDR2 (germline): SGDLS, YYNGEE. Trimming removed 2 bases from V and 0 bases from J; junction bases left unmatched: 7. CDR3 nucleotide sequence: TGTGCCAGCAGCGTTGGACAGGAGACCATGAACACTGAAGCTTTCTTT. It yields the protein CASSVGQETMNTEAFF.

In regard to this clone: Its ends do not fully match the called genes, so a read error is possible. The chain joins TRBV5-3 to TRBJ1-2; D gene unclear. TRBV5-3 is labeled an ORF, and its function is uncertain. The CDR3 spans 13 residues. CDR3 sequence (DNA): TGTGCCAGCAGCTTGGCAGCTAACTATGGCTACACCTTC. Translated: CASSLAANYGYTF.

V is TRBV14 and J is TRBJ2-2; D is unresolved. V was cut by 4 bases and J by 0 bases, with 12 bases left in between. This CDR3 contains 16 residues. CDR1 is SGHDN, CDR2 FVKESK, per germline. The CDR3 nucleotides are TGTGCCAGCAGCCCGAAACCTTTCTCGAACACCGGGGAGCTGTTTTTT. The encoded protein is CASSPKPFSNTGELFF.

V is TRBV27 and J is TRBJ1-2, with TRBD1 matching over 9 bases. Germline V gives CDR1 MNHEY, CDR2 SMNVEV (reference sequence). This CDR3 has 18 residues. V lost 3 bases to trimming and J lost 4 bases; unmatched junction nucleotides: 15. The CDR3 DNA follows: TGTGCCAGCAGTTTGGGACAGGGTGTTTCTGCCCACCCCTATGGCTACACCTTC. It translates to CASSLGQGVSAHPYGYTF.

The chain recombines TRBV6-1 with TRBJ2-2; a possible D gene is TRBD2 (6 bases). The CDR3 spans 12 residues. V was cut by 7 bases and J by 7 bases, with 10 bases left in between. CDR1 is MNHNS and CDR2 is SASEGT in the germline V gene. The DNA for the CDR3 is TGTGCCAGCACGACGGGACTCGGGGAGCTGTTTTTT. It translates to CASTTGLGELFF.

The chain carries TRBV13 and TRBJ2-7; D ambiguous. CDR3 length equals 14 residues. CDR1 and CDR2 (germline): PRHDT, FYEKMQ (reference sequence). V lost 5 bases and J 0 bases, leaving 11 bases between the germline ends. As DNA, the CDR3 is TGTGCCAGCAGCGCCCTTAGAGGCTCCTACGAGCAGTACTTC. It specifies CASSALRGSYEQYF.

The chain uses TRBV7-6 and TRBJ2-3; possible D gene TRBD1, 5 bases. This CDR3 spans 15 amino acids. Germline V gene data show CDR1 as SGHVS and CDR2 as FNYEAQ. Trimming stripped 1 base from V and 2 bases from J, with 10 bases between. CDR3: CASSLVRGSTDTQYF. The CDR3 nucleotides are TGTGCCAGCAGCTTAGTAAGGGGATCCACAGATACGCAGTATTTT.

The gene calls are TRBV10-2 and TRBJ2-7, with 7 bases identical to TRBD1. Per the germline V gene, CDR1 is WSHSY and CDR2 is SAAADI. V lost 9 bases and J lost 7; bases outside the gene matches: 12. The CDR3 consists of 13 residues. CDR3 residues: CASKRTGSMEQYF. The CDR3 DNA reads as TGCGCCAGTAAAAGGACAGGATCTATGGAGCAGTACTTC.

This rearrangement joins TRBV12-5 to TRBJ1-1; no definite D call. Germline-derived CDR1 and CDR2 are LGHNT and FRNRAP. This CDR3 region has 18 residues. Trimming pared 0 bases from V and 11 bases from J, leaving 28 bases between. The CDR3: CASGLVMYDFMWPRWAFF. CDR3 bases: TGTGCTAGTGGTTTGGTTATGTACGACTTTATGTGGCCTCGCTGGGCTTTCTTT.

The chain couples TRBV7-6 to TRBJ1-4; no definite D call. The ends were cut back, 0 bases at V and 0 bases at J, with 5 bases in the middle. CDR3 length: 15 residues. Germline V gene sequence: CDR1 SGHVS, CDR2 FNYEAQ. CDR3 sequence reads: CASSLALSTNEKLFF. DNA for the CDR3: TGTGCCAGCAGCTTAGCGCTGTCAACTAATGAAAAACTGTTTTTT.

V usage is TRBV7-6 and J usage is TRBJ1-1; a weak D match, TRBD1 (5 bases). Germline V gene sequence: CDR1 SGHVS, CDR2 FNYEAQ. Trimming shortened V by 6 bases and J by 7 bases, and 15 bases separated the two germline ends. The CDR3 spans 13 residues. CDR3 in amino acids: CASRDNSGSEAFF. In DNA, the CDR3 is TGTGCCAGCAGGGACAATAGTGGGAGTGAAGCTTTCTTT.

This chain uses TRBV13 with TRBJ2-1; D gene ambiguous. Germline V gives CDR1 PRHDT, CDR2 FYEKMQ (reference sequence). With 5 bases removed from V and 2 bases from J, the gap between germline ends came to 13 bases. The CDR3 is made up of 15 amino acids. In nucleotides, the CDR3 is TGTGCCAGCAGCGTAATGGGGTTAACCTACAATGAGCAGTTCTTC. Translation: CASSVMGLTYNEQFF. Supplemented by reference TRBV13 and TRBJ2-1, the full variable domain reads AAGVIQSPRHLIKEKRETATLKCYPIPRHDTVYWYQQGPGQDPQFLISFYEKMQSDKGSIPDRFSAQQFSDYHSELNMSSLELGDSALYFCASSVMGLTYNEQFFGPGTRLTVL.

This clone has just one count. The chain is built from TRBV27 and TRBJ2-1; D possibly corresponds to TRBD2 (5 bases). CDR1 is MNHEY and CDR2 is SMNVEV in the germline V gene (reference sequence). Trimming took 8 bases from V and 6 from J, leaving 8 bases between them. The CDR3 runs to 11 residues. CDR3 protein: CASGEGNEQFF. CDR3 bases: TGTGCCAGCGGCGAGGGCAATGAGCAGTTCTTC.

This chain joins TRBV11-2 and TRBJ2-3; D assignment may be TRBD1 or TRBD2 (5 bases each). Trimming left V 2 bases short and J 4 bases short, with 7 bases between. CDR1 is SGHAT, CDR2 FQNNGV, per germline. The CDR3 is 13 amino acids. The CDR3 loop reads CASSLRGADTQYF. CDR3 nucleotides: TGTGCCAGCAGCTTACGGGGCGCAGATACGCAGTATTTT.

The V gene is TRBV9, the J gene TRBJ1-1; the D is unclear. The CDR3 consists of 14 residues. Trimming pared 0 bases from V and 0 bases from J, leaving 6 bases between. Germline V CDR1 and CDR2: SGDLS, YYNGEE. The CDR3 protein is CASSVGRLNTEAFF. The CDR3 DNA follows: TGTGCCAGCAGCGTAGGGCGGCTGAACACTGAAGCTTTCTTT.

This chain uses TRBV11-1 with TRBJ2-5, with D unresolved. This CDR3 region has 14 residues. Germline V gene data show CDR1 as SGHAT and CDR2 as FQDESV (reference sequence). V shed 5 bases and J shed 2 bases, with 12 bases lying between them. This CDR3 is CASSPIWGQETQYF. The CDR3 DNA reads as TGTGCCAGCAGCCCAATTTGGGGACAAGAGACCCAGTACTTC.

The chain uses TRBV10-1 and TRBJ2-3; TRBD2 is a possible D gene (5 bases). This CDR3 is 18 amino acids long. Deletions cut 2 bases from V and 4 bases from J, with 22 bases between. CDR1 and CDR2 (germline): WNHNN, SYGVQD (reference sequence). DNA for the CDR3: TGCGCCAGCAGTGAGCGGGCCCCCAACACGGGGTTGGCAGATACGCAGTATTTT. Translation gives CASSERAPNTGLADTQYF.

This chain joins TRBV19 and TRBJ2-4, with 7 bases that match TRBD1. J was trimmed by 3 bases and V by 5 bases; bases with no gene match: 10. This CDR3 has 16 residues. Germline V CDR1 and CDR2: LNHDA, SQIVND (reference sequence). The DNA for the CDR3 is TGTGCCAGTAGTGGACGACAGGGAAGAGGCAAAAACATTCAGTACTTC. Translating it yields CASSGRQGRGKNIQYF.

V usage is TRBV27 and J usage is TRBJ1-2, with D unclear. Trimming removed 0 bases at V and 4 bases at J, with 12 bases between. The CDR3 has 15 amino acids. Germline V gene sequence: CDR1 MNHEY, CDR2 SMNVEV (reference sequence). The CDR3 region is CASSLSTQYFYGYTF. As DNA, the CDR3 is TGTGCCAGCAGTTTATCGACACAGTATTTCTATGGCTACACCTTC.

The chain combines TRBV6-5 with TRBJ2-5; D remains unclear. The V end was cut by 6 bases, the J end by 5 bases, with 7 bases between. This CDR3 contains 11 residues. The V gene's germline CDR1 is MNHEY and CDR2 SVGAGI. The CDR3 protein is CASSPGETQYF. In nucleotides, the CDR3 is TGTGCCAGCAGCCCCGGGGAGACCCAGTACTTC.

The V call is TRBV4-2, the J call TRBJ2-4; D is unresolved. This CDR3 comprises 17 residues. Between the trimmed V and J ends, which lost 0 bases and 2 bases, there was a span of 14 bases. Per germline, CDR1 LGHNA and CDR2 YNFKEQ. The CDR3 DNA is TGTGCCAGCAGCCAAGATTTGCCCGTGTGGCCCAAAAACATTCAGTACTTC. It is translated as CASSQDLPVWPKNIQYF.